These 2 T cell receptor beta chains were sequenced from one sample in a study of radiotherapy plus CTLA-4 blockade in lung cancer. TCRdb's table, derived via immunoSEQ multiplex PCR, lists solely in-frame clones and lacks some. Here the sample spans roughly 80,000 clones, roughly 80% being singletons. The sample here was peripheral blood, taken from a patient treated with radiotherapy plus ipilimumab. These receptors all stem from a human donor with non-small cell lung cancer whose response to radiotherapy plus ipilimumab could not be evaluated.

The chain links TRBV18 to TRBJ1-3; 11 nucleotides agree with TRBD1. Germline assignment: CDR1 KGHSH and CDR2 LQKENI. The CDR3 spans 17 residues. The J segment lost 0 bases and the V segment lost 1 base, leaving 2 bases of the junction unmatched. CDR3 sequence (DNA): TGTGCCAGCTCACCACGGACAGGGGGCCCCTCTGGAAACACCATATATTTT. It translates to CASSPRTGGPSGNTIYF.

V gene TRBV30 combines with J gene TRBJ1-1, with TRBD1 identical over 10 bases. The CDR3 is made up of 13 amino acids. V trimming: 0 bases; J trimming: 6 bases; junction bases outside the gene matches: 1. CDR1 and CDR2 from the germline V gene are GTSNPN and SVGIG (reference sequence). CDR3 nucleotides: TGTGCCTGGAGTGTGACAGGGGGCTCTGAAGCTTTCTTT. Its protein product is CAWSVTGGSEAFF. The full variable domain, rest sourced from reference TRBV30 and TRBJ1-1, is SQTIHQWPATLVQPVGSPLSLECTVEGTSNPNLYWYRQAAGRGLQLLFYSVGIGQISSEVPQNLSASRPQDRQFILSSKKLLLSDSGFYLCAWSVTGGSEAFFGQGTRLTVV.